Listed here are 23 T cell receptor beta chains from one sample, sequenced in a study of blood T cell repertoires in COVID-19. Clones were read by immunoSEQ multiplex PCR, and TCRdb kept only the in-frame ones, dropping some. The sample has over 90,000 clones; over 75% are singletons. The sample comprised peripheral blood. The receptors here all came from a human donor in a cohort sampled during active or convalescent COVID-19.

The chain combines TRBV5-1 with TRBJ2-3; 11 bases map to TRBD2. This CDR3 comprises 17 residues. CDR1 and CDR2 (germline): SGHRS, YFSETQ. V trimming: 0 bases; J trimming: 3 bases; junction bases outside the gene matches: 6. The CDR3 sequence: CASSLALAGGITDTQYF. CDR3 nucleotides: TGCGCCAGCAGCTTGGCTCTAGCGGGGGGAATAACAGATACGCAGTATTTT.

The chain is built from TRBV5-6 and TRBJ1-2; possibly TRBD1 for D (5 bases). Per the germline V gene, CDR1 is SGHDT and CDR2 is YYEEEE. The V end was cut by 3 bases, the J end by 4 bases, with 19 bases between. The CDR3 is made up of 16 amino acids. The CDR3 region has the DNA TGTGCCAGCAGCTCCCTTCGGGTGTCCAGGGCCTATGGCTACACCTTC. Translating gives CASSSLRVSRAYGYTF.

The rearrangement joins TRBV4-3 to TRBJ2-3; weak D call: TRBD2 (6 bases). CDR1 is LGHNA, CDR2 YSLEER, per germline. This CDR3 has 15 residues. Trimming removed 0 bases from V and 0 bases from J, with 7 bases in between. DNA for the CDR3: TGCGCCAGCAGCCAAGAGGGGACTAGCACAGATACGCAGTATTTT. Encoded protein: CASSQEGTSTDTQYF.

The chain employs TRBV7-2 and TRBJ1-6; 8 bases align to TRBD1. V shed 1 base and J 7 bases; nucleotides not matched to a gene: 9. The CDR3 has 17 residues. Germline V gives CDR1 SGHTA, CDR2 FQGNSA. CDR3 protein: CASSLVGGGQGNSPLHF. Here the CDR3 DNA reads TGTGCCAGCAGCTTAGTAGGGGGAGGACAGGGCAATTCACCCCTCCACTTT. The full variable domain, completed using reference TRBV7-2 and TRBJ1-6, is GAGVSQSPSNKVTEKGKDVELRCDPISGHTALYWYRQSLGQGLEFLIYFQGNSAPDKSGLPSDRFSAERTGGSVSTLTIQRTQQEDSAVYLCASSLVGGGQGNSPLHFGNGTRLTVT.

The chain recombines TRBV5-6 with TRBJ1-2, with TRBD1 matching over 8 bases. V lost 1 base and J lost 4; bases outside the gene matches: 9. Germline V lookup: CDR1 SGHDT, CDR2 YYEEEE. The CDR3 length is 16 residues. The CDR3 loop reads CASSLRRQGLGYGYTF. As DNA, the CDR3 is TGTGCCAGCAGCTTGCGTAGACAGGGGCTAGGCTATGGCTACACCTTC.

The rearrangement uses TRBV6-5 and TRBJ1-4, with 7 nucleotides matching TRBD1. The CDR3 extends over 15 amino acids. The V gene's germline CDR1 is MNHEY and CDR2 SVGAGI. V was pared by 5 bases and J by 0 bases, with 3 bases of the junction left unmatched. The CDR3 sequence is CASSRDRATNEKLFF. CDR3 nucleotide sequence: TGTGCCAGCAGTCGAGACAGGGCAACTAATGAAAAACTGTTTTTT.

V gene TRBV5-6 combines with J gene TRBJ2-4; D call uncertain. Trimming pared 4 bases from V and 0 bases from J, leaving 14 bases between. This CDR3 comprises 16 residues. The germline V gene encodes CDR1 SGHDT and CDR2 YYEEEE. CDR3 sequence: CASSRAQEIAKNIQYF. The CDR3 coding sequence is TGTGCCAGCAGCCGCGCCCAAGAAATAGCCAAAAACATTCAGTACTTC.

The chain employs TRBV5-5 and TRBJ2-7, with 10 bases that match TRBD1. From germline, CDR1 is SGHKS and CDR2 YYEKEE (reference sequence). J gave up 7 bases and V 0 bases, and 10 bases lay outside the gene matches. CDR3 length: 16 residues. The CDR3 region is CASSLGVWDRGGEQYF. CDR3 in DNA: TGTGCCAGCAGCTTGGGGGTATGGGACAGGGGAGGTGAGCAGTACTTC.

This clone turned up a few times. The chain couples TRBV28 to TRBJ1-5; D is ambiguous. This CDR3 spans 16 amino acids. CDR1 is MDHEN, CDR2 SYDVKM, per germline. Between the trimmed V and J ends, which lost 5 bases and 7 bases, there was a span of 21 bases. This chain's CDR3 is CASSPMGRSRRQPQHF. Written as DNA, the CDR3 is TGTGCCAGCAGTCCTATGGGGAGGTCCCGCCGGCAGCCCCAGCATTTT.

This clone was seen a handful of times. This chain connects TRBV2 to TRBJ2-1; 15 nucleotides line up with TRBD2. The J segment lost 7 bases and the V segment lost 6 bases, leaving 7 bases of the junction unmatched. Germline V gene data show CDR1 as SNHLY and CDR2 as FYNNEI. CDR3 length: 16 amino acids. The CDR3 spells CASRIGLAGGRNEQFF. In nucleotides, the CDR3 is TGTGCCAGCAGGATTGGACTAGCGGGGGGGCGGAATGAGCAGTTCTTC.

The rearrangement joins TRBV10-3 to TRBJ1-2; TRBD1 is a possible D gene (5 bases). Deletions cut 4 bases from V and 2 bases from J, with 8 bases between. CDR3 size: 13 residues. Per germline, CDR1 ENHRY and CDR2 SYGVKD. The CDR3 here is CAISGQQNYGYTF. CDR3 nucleotides: TGTGCCATCAGTGGACAGCAAAACTATGGCTACACCTTC.

The chain recombines TRBV5-5 with TRBJ1-4; D is unclear. CDR1 and CDR2 (germline): SGHKS, YYEKEE (reference sequence). The CDR3 has 15 amino acids. The germline V and J ends were trimmed by 6 bases and 0 bases, with 12 bases remaining between them. CDR3 amino acids: CASNPFSATNEKLFF. CDR3 coding DNA: TGTGCCAGCAACCCCTTTAGCGCAACTAATGAAAAACTGTTTTTT.

The chain combines TRBV10-2 with TRBJ1-3; 8 bases map to TRBD1. V lost 2 bases to trimming and J lost 4 bases; unmatched junction nucleotides: 10. Germline V gene data show CDR1 as WSHSY and CDR2 as SAAADI. This CDR3 comprises 17 residues. CDR3 nucleotide sequence: TGCGCCAGCAGTGAGACCTCCAGGGGGCTGGGAGGAAACACCATATATTTT. Amino acid sequence: CASSETSRGLGGNTIYF.

The chain couples TRBV5-6 to TRBJ1-4; D possibly corresponds to TRBD1 (6 bases). V was pared by 5 bases and J by 0 bases, with 11 bases between. CDR1 is SGHDT, CDR2 YYEEEE, per germline. The CDR3 totals 15 residues. The CDR3 loop reads CASSQGGTTNEKLFF. CDR3 DNA: TGTGCCAGCAGTCAAGGGGGAACAACTAATGAAAAACTGTTTTTT.

This rearrangement joins TRBV15 to TRBJ2-3, with a tentative D call TRBD2 (6 bases). From germline, CDR1 is LNHNV and CDR2 YYDKDF (reference sequence). The CDR3 is 15 amino acids. The V gene lost 1 base and the J gene lost 0 bases, with 8 bases spanning the gap. CDR3 sequence: CATSRAGASTDTQYF. CDR3 coding DNA: TGTGCCACCAGCAGAGCGGGAGCTAGCACAGATACGCAGTATTTT.

The J gene is TRBJ1-5, the V gene TRBV24-1; no clear D. Deletions cut 11 bases from V and 0 bases from J, with 25 bases between. Germline CDR1 is KGHDR and CDR2 is SFDVKD. CDR3 length equals 18 residues. The CDR3 spells CAIMRVTDTNISNQPQHF. The CDR3 nucleotides are TGTGCCATTATGAGGGTGACGGATACCAACATTAGCAATCAGCCCCAGCATTTT.

In this sample, this clone turned up once. The V and J genes are TRBV29-1 and TRBJ1-1, with a possible D match to TRBD1 (6 bases). The V gene's germline CDR1 is SQVTM and CDR2 ANQGSEA. CDR3 length equals 13 residues. V gave up 1 base and J gave up 5 bases, with 11 bases separating them. CDR3 protein: CSVEADRRTEAFF. For the CDR3, the DNA is TGCAGCGTTGAAGCAGACAGGCGTACTGAAGCTTTCTTT.

V gene TRBV4-3 combines with J gene TRBJ1-4; D call uncertain. This CDR3 is built from 14 residues. V was shortened by 0 bases and J by 3 bases, with 5 bases between the two germline ends. The germline CDR1 and CDR2 sequences are LGHNA and YSLEER. The CDR3 region has the DNA TGCGCCAGCAGCCAAGATACGGCTAATGAAAAACTGTTTTTT. Protein: CASSQDTANEKLFF.

V and J are TRBV30 and TRBJ1-6; 7 nucleotides line up with TRBD1. The V segment lost 2 bases and the J segment 5 bases; nucleotides outside the gene matches: 6. The CDR3 length is 15 residues. Germline CDR1 GTSNPN, CDR2 SVGIG (reference sequence). The CDR3 region is CAWSTLQGNNSPLHF. DNA for the CDR3: TGTGCCTGGAGTACACTACAGGGGAATAATTCACCCCTCCACTTT.

This chain uses TRBV11-3 with TRBJ2-2; the D is unclear. Per germline, CDR1 SGHNT and CDR2 YENEEA. This CDR3 contains 13 residues. V dropped 0 bases and J dropped 7 bases, with 6 bases sitting between them. The CDR3 sequence: CASSLEQDGELFF. As DNA, the CDR3 is TGTGCCAGCAGCTTAGAGCAGGACGGGGAGCTGTTTTTT.

This sequence joins TRBV4-1 and TRBJ1-2; D is possibly TRBD1 (5 bases). This CDR3 is built from 16 residues. The germline gives CDR1 MGHRA, CDR2 YSYEKL. Trimming left V 0 bases short and J 0 bases short, with 11 bases between. For the CDR3, the DNA is TGCGCCAGCAGCCAAGATTGGGGCCGAGCTAACTATGGCTACACCTTC. Translated: CASSQDWGRANYGYTF.

The V call is TRBV7-9, the J call TRBJ2-1; tentatively, D is TRBD1 (5 bases). From germline, CDR1 is SEHNR and CDR2 FQNEAQ (reference sequence). Trimming took 5 bases from V and 0 from J, leaving 17 bases between them. The CDR3 length is 17 residues. CDR3 bases: TGTGCCAGCAGCCTACTCTCTCAGGGTGGCTCCTACAATGAGCAGTTCTTC. Its protein product is CASSLLSQGGSYNEQFF.

This clone was recorded a few times. The V call is TRBV7-2, the J call TRBJ2-7; D possibly corresponds to TRBD1 (5 bases). CDR3 size: 14 residues. Germline V gene sequence: CDR1 SGHTA, CDR2 FQGNSA. V was shortened by 5 bases and J by 2 bases, with 13 bases between the two germline ends. Written as DNA, the CDR3 is TGTGCCAGCAGCGAAGGGTGGGGCCCCTACGAGCAGTACTTC. Its translation is CASSEGWGPYEQYF.